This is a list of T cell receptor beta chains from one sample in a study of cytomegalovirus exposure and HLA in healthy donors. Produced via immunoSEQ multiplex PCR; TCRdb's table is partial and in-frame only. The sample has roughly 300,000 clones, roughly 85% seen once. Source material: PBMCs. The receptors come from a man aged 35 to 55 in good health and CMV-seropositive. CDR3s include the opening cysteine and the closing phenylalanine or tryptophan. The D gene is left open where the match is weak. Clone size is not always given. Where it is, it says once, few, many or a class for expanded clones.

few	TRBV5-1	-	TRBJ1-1	CASSGDWNTEAFF	TGCGCCAGCAGCGGGGACTGGAACACTGAAGCTTTCTTT
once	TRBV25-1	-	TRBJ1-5	CASSVGGAGQPQHF	TGTGCCAGCAGTGTGGGAGGGGCTGGACAGCCCCAGCATTTT
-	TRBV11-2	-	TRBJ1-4	CASSSQTSDLEKLFF	TGTGCCAGCAGCTCTCAGACGAGCGATTTGGAAAAACTGTTTTTT
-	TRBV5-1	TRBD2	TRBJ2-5	CASSSPQTSGAGGETQYF	TGCGCCAGCAGCTCGCCGCAGACTAGCGGGGCGGGGGGGGAGACCCAGTACTTC
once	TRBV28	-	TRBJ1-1	CASSLSRLEAFF	TGTGCCAGCAGTTTATCGCGGCTTGAAGCTTTCTTT
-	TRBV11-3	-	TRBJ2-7	CASSRTERDEQYF	TGTGCCAGCAGCCGGACAGAGAGGGACGAGCAGTACTTC
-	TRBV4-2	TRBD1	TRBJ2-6	CASSQWTGVGANVLTF	TGTGCCAGCAGCCAATGGACAGGGGTAGGGGCCAACGTCCTGACTTTC
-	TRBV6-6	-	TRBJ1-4	CASSPLTVATNEKLFF	TGTGCCAGCAGTCCCTTGACAGTTGCAACTAATGAAAAACTGTTTTTT
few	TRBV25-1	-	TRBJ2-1	CASSENRNLNYNEQFF	TGTGCCAGCAGTGAAAATCGCAACTTGAACTACAATGAGCAGTTCTTC
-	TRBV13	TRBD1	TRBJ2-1	CASSWGQGAHNEQFF	TGTGCCAGCAGCTGGGGACAGGGGGCCCACAATGAGCAGTTCTTC
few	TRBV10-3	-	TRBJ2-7	CAISGQASYEQYF	TGTGCCATCAGTGGACAGGCCTCCTACGAGCAGTACTTC
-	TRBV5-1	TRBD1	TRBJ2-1	CASSLGGTGSNEQFF	TGCGCCAGCAGCTTGGGAGGGACAGGGTCCAATGAGCAGTTCTTC
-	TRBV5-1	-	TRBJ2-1	CASSLEPGRRVVLWFF	TGCGCCAGCAGCTTGGAGCCGGGCCGGCGGGTGGTGCTTTGGTTCTTC
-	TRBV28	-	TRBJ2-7	CASSPAGAGYEQYF	TGTGCCAGCAGCCCGGCAGGCGCTGGCTACGAGCAGTACTTC
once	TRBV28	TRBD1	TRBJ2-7	CASSSPDRAAYEQYF	TGTGCCAGCAGTTCCCCGGACAGGGCGGCCTACGAGCAGTACTTC
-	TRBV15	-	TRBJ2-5	CATQAPQETQYF	TGTGCCACCCAGGCCCCACAAGAGACCCAGTACTTC
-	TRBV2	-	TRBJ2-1	CASSRNEQFF	TGTGCCAGCTCGAGGAATGAGCAGTTCTTC
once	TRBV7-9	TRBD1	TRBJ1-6	CASSSGTGRSPLHF	TGTGCCAGCAGCTCAGGGACAGGGAGGTCACCCCTCCACTTT
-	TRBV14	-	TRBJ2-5	CASSQDGRAGEETQYF	TGTGCCAGCAGCCAAGATGGTAGGGCAGGGGAAGAGACCCAGTACTTC
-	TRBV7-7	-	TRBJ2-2	CASSRREYTGELFF	TGTGCTAGCAGCCGACGGGAATACACCGGGGAGCTGTTTTTT
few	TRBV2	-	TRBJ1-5	CASSDDRFSNQPQHF	TGTGCCAGCAGTGACGACAGATTTAGCAATCAGCCCCAGCATTTT
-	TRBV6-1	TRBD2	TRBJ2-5	CASSGTRGRRGVQETQYF	TGTGCCAGCAGTGGGACCCGTGGGAGGCGGGGGGTACAAGAGACCCAGTACTTC
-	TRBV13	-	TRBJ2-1	CASSGADNEQFF	TGTGCCAGCAGTGGGGCAGACAATGAGCAGTTCTTC
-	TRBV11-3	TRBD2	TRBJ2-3	CASSYGLAENTDTQYF	TGTGCCAGCAGCTACGGACTAGCGGAGAACACAGATACGCAGTATTTT
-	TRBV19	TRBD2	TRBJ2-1	CASSISGSLYEQFF	TGTGCCAGTAGTATTAGCGGGAGTTTGTATGAGCAGTTCTTC
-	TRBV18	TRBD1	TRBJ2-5	CASSPTTGGATRETQYF	TGTGCCAGCTCACCAACTACAGGGGGCGCGACCAGGGAGACCCAGTACTTC
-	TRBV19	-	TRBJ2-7	CASSPTGSYYEQYF	TGTGCCAGTAGTCCGACAGGCTCTTACTACGAGCAGTACTTC
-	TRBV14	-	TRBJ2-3	CASSLNDRFTDTQYF	TGTGCCAGCAGCCTCAACGACAGGTTCACAGATACGCAGTATTTT
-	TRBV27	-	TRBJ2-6	CASSSELDQGKLSGANVLTF	TGTGCCAGCAGTTCTGAACTTGACCAGGGAAAGTTGTCTGGGGCCAACGTCCTGACTTTC
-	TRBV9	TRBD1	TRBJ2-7	CASSFSPGQGYEQYF	TGTGCCAGCAGCTTTTCCCCAGGACAGGGGTACGAGCAGTACTTC
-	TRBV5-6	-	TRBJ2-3	CASSGFPRDTQYF	TGTGCCAGCAGCGGCTTCCCGCGGGATACGCAGTATTTT
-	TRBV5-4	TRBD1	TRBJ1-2	CASSSTPGQGDGNYGYTF	TGTGCCAGCAGCTCGACTCCGGGACAGGGGGATGGGAACTATGGCTACACCTTC
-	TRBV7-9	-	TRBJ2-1	CASSLDGRGNEQFF	TGTGCCAGCAGCTTAGACGGCAGGGGAAATGAGCAGTTCTTC